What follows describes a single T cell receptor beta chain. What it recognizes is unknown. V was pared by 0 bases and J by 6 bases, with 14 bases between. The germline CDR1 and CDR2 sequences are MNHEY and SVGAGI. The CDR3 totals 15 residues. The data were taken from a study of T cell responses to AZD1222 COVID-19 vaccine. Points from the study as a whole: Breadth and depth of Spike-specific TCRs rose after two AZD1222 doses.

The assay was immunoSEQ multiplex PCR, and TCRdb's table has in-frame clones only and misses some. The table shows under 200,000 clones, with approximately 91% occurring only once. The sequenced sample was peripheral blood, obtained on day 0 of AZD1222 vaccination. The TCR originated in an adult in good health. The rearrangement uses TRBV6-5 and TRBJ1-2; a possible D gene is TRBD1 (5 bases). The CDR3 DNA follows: TGTGCCAGCAGTTACTCGGGGCAGGGCCAGAATGGCTACACCTTC. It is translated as CASSYSGQGQNGYTF.